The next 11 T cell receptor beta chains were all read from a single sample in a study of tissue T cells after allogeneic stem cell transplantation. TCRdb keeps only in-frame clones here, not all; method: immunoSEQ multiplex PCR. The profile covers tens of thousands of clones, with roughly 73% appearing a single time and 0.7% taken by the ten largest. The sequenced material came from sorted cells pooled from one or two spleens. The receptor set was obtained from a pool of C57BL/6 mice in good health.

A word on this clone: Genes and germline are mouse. CDR3 in amino acids: CASSPTANYAEQFF. CDR3 DNA (partial): TGTGCCAGCAGTCCGACGGCGAACTATGCTGAGCAGTTC. The rearrangement joins TRBV26 to TRBJ2-1; no clear D gene. Read sequence stops 1 residue before the CDR3 end, and the germline J gene provides the missing end. This CDR3 is 14 amino acids long. Trimming cost V 4 bases and J 1 base, with 8 bases left between them. Germline lookup yields CDR1 KGHPV and CDR2 FQNQEV (reference sequence).

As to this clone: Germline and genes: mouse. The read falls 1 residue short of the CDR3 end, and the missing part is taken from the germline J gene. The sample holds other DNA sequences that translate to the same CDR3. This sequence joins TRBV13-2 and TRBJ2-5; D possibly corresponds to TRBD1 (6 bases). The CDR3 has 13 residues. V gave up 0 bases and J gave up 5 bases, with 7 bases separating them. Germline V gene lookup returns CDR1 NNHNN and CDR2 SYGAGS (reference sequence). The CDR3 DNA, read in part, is TGTGCCAGCGGTGATGTAGGGGGAGACACCCAGTAC. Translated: CASGDVGGDTQY. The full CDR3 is CASGDVGGDTQYF.

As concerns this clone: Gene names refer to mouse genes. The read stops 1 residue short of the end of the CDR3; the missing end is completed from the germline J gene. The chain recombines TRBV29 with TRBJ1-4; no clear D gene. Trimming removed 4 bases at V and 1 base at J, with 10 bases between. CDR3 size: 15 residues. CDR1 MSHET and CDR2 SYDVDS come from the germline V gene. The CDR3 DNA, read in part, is TGTGCTAGCAGTTCGTCGCCAGCTTCCAACGAAAGATTATTT. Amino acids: CASSSSPASNERLF. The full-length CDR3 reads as CASSSSPASNERLFF. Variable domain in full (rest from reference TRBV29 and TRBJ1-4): DMKVTQMPRYLIKRMGENVLLECGQDMSHETMYWYRQDPGLGLQLIYISYDVDSNSEGDIPKGYRVSRKKREHFSLILDSAKTNQTSVYFCASSSSPASNERLFFGHGTKLSVL.

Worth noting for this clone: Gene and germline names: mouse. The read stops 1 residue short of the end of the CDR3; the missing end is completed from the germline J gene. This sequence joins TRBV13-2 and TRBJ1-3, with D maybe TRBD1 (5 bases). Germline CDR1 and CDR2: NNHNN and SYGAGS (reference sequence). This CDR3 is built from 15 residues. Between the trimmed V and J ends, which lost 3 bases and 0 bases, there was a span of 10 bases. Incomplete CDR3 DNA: TGTGCCAGCGGTGCTCGACAGAATTCTGGAAATACGCTCTAT. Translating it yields CASGARQNSGNTLY. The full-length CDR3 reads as CASGARQNSGNTLYF.

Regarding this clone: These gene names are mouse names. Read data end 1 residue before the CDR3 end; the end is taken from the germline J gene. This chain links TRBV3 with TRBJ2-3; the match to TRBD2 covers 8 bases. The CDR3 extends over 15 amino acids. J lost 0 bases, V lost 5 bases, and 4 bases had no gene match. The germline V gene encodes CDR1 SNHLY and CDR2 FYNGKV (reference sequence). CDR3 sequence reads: CASSDWGSSAETLYF. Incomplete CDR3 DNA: TGTGCCAGCAGCGACTGGGGTTCTAGTGCAGAAACGCTGTAT.

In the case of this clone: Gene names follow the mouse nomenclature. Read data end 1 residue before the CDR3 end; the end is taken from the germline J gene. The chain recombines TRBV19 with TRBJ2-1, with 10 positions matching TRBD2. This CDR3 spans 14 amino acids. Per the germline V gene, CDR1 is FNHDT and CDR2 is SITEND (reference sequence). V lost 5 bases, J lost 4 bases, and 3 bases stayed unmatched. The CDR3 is CASRRTGGYAEQFF. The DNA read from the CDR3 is TGTGCCAGCAGGCGGACTGGGGGATATGCTGAGCAGTTC.

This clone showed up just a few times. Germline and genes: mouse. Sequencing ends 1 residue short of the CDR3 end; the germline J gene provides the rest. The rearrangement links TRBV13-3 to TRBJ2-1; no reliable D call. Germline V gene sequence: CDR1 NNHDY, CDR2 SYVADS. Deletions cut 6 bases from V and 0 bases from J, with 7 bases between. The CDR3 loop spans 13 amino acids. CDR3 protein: CASIGRNYAEQFF. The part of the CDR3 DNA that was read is TGTGCCAGCATCGGGCGTAACTATGCTGAGCAGTTC.

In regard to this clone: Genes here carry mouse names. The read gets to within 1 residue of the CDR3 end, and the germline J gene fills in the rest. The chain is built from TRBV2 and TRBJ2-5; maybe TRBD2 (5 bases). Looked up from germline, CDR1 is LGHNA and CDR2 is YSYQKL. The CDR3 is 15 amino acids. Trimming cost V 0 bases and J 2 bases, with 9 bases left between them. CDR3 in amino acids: CASSQDGVGQDTQYF. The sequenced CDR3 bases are TGTGCCAGCAGCCAAGATGGGGTAGGCCAAGACACCCAGTAC.

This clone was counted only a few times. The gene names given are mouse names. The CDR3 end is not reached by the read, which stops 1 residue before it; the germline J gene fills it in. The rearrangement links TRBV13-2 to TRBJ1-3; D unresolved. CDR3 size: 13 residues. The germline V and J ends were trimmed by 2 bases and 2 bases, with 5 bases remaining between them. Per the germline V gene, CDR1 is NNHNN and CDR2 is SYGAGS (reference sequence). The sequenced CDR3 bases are TGTGCCAGCGGTGAGGGTACTGGAAATACGCTCTAT. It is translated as CASGEGTGNTLY. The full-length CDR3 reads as CASGEGTGNTLYF.

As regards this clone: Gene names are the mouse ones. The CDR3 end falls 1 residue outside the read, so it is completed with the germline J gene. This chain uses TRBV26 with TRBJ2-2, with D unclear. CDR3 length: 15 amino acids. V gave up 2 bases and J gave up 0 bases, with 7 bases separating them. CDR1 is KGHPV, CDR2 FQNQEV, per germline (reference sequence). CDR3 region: CASSLAGANTGQLYF. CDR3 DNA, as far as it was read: TGTGCCAGCAGTCTGGCAGGAGCAAACACCGGGCAGCTCTAC.

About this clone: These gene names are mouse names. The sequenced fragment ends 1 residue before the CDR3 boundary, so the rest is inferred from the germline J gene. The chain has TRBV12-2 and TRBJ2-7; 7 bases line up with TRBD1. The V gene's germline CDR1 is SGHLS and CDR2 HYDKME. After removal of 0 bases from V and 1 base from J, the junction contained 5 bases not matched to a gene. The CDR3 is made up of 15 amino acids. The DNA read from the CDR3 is TGTGCCAGCTCTCTCGGCCGGGACAGTTCCTATGAACAGTAC. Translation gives CASSLGRDSSYEQY. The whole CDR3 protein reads CASSLGRDSSYEQYF.